This T cell receptor beta chain was recovered during a study of T cell responses to AZD1222 COVID-19 vaccine. Study-level points and caveats: Elevations in Spike-specific TCR breadth and depth followed administration of two AZD1222 doses. Donors were mostly white British, more females; clonal diversity possibly underestimated.

Both about-4-week and about-12-week second-dose recipients were combined. Note on this clone: Its specificity is unknown.

Only in-frame clones appear in the TCRdb table, and some are missing; sequencing was by immunoSEQ multiplex PCR. The sample has some 71,000 clones, nearly 90% seen once. There are 16 residues in the CDR3. Trimming removed 7 bases from V and 5 bases from J; junction bases left unmatched: 11. Germline V gives CDR1 LNHDA, CDR2 SQIVND (reference sequence). The V and J genes are TRBV19 and TRBJ2-2; 9 bases fit TRBD2. Sequencing used peripheral blood, obtained 28 days after the second AZD1222 dose. The sequence came from an adult who received the AZD1222 COVID-19 vaccine. Here the CDR3 DNA reads TGTGCCAGTAAGTCCCCCCCTAGCGGGACAACCGGGGAGCTGTTTTTT. Translated: CASKSPPSGTTGELFF.